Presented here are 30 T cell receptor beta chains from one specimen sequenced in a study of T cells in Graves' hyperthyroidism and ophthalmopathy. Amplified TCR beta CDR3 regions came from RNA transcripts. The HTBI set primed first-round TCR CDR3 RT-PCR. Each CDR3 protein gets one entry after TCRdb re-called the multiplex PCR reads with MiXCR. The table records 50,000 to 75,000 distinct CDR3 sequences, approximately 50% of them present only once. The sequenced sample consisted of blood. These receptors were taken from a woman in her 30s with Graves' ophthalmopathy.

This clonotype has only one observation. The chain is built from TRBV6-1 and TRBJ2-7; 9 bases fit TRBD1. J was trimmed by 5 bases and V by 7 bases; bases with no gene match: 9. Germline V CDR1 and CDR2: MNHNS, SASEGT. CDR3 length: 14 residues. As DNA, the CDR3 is TGTGCCAGCACCCCGGGACAGGGCTTTAACGAGCAGTACTTC. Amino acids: CASTPGQGFNEQYF.

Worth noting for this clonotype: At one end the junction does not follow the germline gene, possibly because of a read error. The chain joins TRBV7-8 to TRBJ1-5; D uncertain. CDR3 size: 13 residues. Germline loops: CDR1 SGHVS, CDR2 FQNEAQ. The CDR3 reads CARSLGVNQPQHF. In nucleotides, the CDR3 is TGTGCCAGAAGCTTAGGTGTAAATCAGCCCCAGCATTTC.

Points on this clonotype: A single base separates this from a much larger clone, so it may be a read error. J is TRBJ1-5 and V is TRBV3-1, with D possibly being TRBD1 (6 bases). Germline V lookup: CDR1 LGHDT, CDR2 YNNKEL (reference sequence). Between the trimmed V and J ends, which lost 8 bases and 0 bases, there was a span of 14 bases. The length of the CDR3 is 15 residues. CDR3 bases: TGTGCCAGCCGCCGAGGGACAAATAGCAATCAGCCCCAGCATTTT. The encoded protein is CASRRGTNSNQPQHF.

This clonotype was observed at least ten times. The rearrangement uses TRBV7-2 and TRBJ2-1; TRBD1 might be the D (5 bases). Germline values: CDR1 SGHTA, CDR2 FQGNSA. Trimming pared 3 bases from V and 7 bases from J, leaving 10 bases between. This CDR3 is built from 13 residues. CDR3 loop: CASSFDRSNEQFF. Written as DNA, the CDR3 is TGTGCCAGCAGCTTCGACAGATCAAATGAGCAGTTCTTC. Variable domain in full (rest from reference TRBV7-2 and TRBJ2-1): GAGVSQSPSNKVTEKGKDVELRCDPISGHTALYWYRQSLGQGLEFLIYFQGNSAPDKSGLPSDRFSAERTGGSVSTLTIQRTQQEDSAVYLCASSFDRSNEQFFGPGTRLTVL.

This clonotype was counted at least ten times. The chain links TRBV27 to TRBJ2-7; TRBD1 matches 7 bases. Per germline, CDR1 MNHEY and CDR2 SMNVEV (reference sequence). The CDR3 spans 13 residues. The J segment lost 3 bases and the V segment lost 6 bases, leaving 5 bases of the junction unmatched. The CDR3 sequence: CASRATGFYEQYF. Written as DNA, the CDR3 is TGTGCCAGCAGAGCGACAGGGTTCTACGAGCAGTACTTC.

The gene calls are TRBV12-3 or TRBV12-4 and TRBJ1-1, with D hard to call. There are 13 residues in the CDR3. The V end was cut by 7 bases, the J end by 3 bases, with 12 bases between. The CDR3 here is CASIQHMDTEAFF. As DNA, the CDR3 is TGTGCCAGCATTCAGCACATGGACACTGAAGCTTTCTTT.

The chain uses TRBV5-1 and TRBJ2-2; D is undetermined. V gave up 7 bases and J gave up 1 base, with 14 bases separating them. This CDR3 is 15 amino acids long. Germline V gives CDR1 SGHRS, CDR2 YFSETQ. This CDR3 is CASRSSTQNTGELFF. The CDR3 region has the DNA TGCGCCAGCCGAAGTTCTACACAGAACACCGGGGAGCTGTTTTTT.

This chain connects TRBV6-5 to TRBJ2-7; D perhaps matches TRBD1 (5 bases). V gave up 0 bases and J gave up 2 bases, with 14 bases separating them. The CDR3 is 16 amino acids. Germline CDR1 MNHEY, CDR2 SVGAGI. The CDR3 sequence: CASSYSSLTVAYEQYF. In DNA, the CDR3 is TGTGCCAGCAGTTACTCGAGTTTGACAGTCGCCTACGAGCAGTACTTC.

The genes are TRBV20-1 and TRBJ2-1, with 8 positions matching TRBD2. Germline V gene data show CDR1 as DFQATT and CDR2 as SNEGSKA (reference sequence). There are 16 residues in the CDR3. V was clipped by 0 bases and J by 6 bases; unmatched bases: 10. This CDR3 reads CSARDLERESGNEQFF. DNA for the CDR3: TGCAGTGCTAGAGATCTGGAGCGGGAGTCGGGCAATGAGCAGTTCTTC.

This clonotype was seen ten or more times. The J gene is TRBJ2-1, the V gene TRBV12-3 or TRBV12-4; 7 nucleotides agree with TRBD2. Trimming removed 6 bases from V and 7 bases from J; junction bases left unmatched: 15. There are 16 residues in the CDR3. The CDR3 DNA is TGTGCCAGCAGCCGGGGATGGGGGGAGGGCAGGAATGAGCAGTTCTTC. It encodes CASSRGWGEGRNEQFF.

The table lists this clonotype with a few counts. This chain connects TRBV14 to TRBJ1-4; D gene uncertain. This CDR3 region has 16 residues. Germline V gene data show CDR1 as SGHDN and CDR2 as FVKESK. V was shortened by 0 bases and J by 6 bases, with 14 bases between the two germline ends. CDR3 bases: TGTGCCAGCAGCCAAGAAAGCTGGGCGAGGGATGAAAAACTGTTTTTT. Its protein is CASSQESWARDEKLFF.

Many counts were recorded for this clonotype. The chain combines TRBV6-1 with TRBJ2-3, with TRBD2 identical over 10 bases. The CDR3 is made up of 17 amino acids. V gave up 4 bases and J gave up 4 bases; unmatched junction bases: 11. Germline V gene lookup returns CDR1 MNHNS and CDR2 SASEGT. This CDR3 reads CASSAGLAGAGSDTQYF. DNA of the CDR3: TGTGCCAGCAGTGCAGGGCTAGCGGGGGCGGGGTCAGATACGCAGTATTTT.

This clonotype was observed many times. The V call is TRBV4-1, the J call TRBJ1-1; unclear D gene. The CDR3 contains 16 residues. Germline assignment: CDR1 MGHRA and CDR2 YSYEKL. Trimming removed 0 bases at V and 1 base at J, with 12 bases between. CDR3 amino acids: CASSQDKEKGNTEAFF. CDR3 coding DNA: TGCGCCAGCAGCCAAGATAAGGAGAAGGGGAACACTGAAGCTTTCTTT.

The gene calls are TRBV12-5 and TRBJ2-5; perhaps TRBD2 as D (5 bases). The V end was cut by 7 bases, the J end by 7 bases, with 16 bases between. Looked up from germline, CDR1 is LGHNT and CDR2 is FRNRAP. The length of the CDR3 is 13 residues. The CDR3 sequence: CASARGAGGTQYF. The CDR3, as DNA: TGTGCTAGTGCCCGAGGCGCAGGAGGGACCCAGTACTTC.

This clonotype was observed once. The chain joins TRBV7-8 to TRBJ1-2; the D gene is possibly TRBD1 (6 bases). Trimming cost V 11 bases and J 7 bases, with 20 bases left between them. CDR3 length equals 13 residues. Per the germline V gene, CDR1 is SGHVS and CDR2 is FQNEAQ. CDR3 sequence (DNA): TGTGCCTGGAGTGTCGGGACATACTGTGGCTACACCTTC. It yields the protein CAWSVGTYCGYTF.

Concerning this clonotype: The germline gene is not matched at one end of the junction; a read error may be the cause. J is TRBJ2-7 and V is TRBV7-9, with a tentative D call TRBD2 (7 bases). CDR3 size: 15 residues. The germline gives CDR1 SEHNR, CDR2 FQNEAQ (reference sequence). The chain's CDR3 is CASSFRRGLAYGQYF. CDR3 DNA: TGTGCCAGCAGCTTCCGGCGGGGGCTCGCCTACGGGCAGTACTTC.

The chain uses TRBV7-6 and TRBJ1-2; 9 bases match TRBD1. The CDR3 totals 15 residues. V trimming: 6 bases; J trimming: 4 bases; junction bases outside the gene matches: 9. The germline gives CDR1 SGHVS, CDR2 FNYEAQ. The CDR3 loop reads CASRAAGTGTYGYTF. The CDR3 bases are TGTGCCAGCAGGGCCGCCGGGACAGGGACCTATGGCTACACCTTC.

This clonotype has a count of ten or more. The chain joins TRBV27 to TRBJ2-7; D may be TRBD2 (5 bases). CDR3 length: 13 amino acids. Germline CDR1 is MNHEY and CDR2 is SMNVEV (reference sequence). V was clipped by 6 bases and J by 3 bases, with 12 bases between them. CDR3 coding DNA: TGTGCCAGCAGATTACTCGGGGACTACGAGCAGTACTTC. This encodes CASRLLGDYEQYF.

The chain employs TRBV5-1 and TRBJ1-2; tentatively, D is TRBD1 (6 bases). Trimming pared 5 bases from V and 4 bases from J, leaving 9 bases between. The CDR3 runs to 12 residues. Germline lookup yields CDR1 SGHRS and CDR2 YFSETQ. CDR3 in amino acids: CASRTGVYGYTF. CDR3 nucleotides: TGCGCCAGCAGGACAGGCGTCTATGGCTACACCTTC.

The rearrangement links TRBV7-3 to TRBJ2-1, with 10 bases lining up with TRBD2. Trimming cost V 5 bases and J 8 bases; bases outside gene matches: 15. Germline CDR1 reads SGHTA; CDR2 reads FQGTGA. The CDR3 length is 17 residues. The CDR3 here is CASSLGLGGGTSDEQFF. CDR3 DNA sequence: TGTGCCAGCAGCCTCGGGTTGGGGGGCGGGACTAGCGATGAGCAGTTCTTC.

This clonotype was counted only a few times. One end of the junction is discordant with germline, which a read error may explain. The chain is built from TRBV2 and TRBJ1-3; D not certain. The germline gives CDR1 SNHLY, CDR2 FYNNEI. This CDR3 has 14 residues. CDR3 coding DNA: TGTGCCAGCAGTGAAGCCCGGGCATCCTCACCAGAGGGTTTT. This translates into CASSEARASSPEGF. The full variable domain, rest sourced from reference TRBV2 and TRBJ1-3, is EPEVTQTPSHQVTQMGQEVILRCVPISNHLYFYWYRQILGQKVEFLVSFYNNEISEKSEIFDDQFSVERPDGSNFTLKIRSTKLEDSAMYFCASSEARASSPEGFGEGSWLTVV.

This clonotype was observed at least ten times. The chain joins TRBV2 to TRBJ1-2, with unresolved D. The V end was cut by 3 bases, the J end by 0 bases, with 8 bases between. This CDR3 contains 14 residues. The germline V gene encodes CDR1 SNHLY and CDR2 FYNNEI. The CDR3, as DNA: TGTGCCAGCAGTGAGGCACCTACTAACTATGGCTACACCTTC. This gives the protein CASSEAPTNYGYTF.

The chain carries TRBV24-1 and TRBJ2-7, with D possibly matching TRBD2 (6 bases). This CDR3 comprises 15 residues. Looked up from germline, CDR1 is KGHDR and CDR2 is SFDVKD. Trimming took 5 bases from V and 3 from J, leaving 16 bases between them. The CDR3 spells CATSGRRDSLYEQYF. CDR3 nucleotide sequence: TGTGCCACCAGTGGAAGGCGGGACTCACTCTACGAGCAGTACTTC.

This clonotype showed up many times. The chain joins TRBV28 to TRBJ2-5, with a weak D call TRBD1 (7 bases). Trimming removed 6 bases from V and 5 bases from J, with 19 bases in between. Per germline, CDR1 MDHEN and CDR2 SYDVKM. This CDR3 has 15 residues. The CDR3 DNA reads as TGTGCCAGCAGAACAGGGGCAGGAGGGCCGGAGACCCAGTACTTC. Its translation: CASRTGAGGPETQYF.

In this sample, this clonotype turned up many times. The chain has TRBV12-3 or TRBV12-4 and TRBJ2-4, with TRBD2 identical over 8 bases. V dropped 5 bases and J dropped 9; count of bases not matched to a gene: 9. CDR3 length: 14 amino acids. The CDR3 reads CASSTPGLVGIQYF. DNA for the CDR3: TGTGCCAGCAGTACTCCGGGACTAGTGGGCATTCAGTACTTC.

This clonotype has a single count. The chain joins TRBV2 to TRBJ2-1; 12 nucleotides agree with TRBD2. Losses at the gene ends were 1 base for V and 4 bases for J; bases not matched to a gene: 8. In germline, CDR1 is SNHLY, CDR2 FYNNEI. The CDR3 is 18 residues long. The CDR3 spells CASSEVPSGRAPYNEQFF. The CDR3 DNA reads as TGTGCCAGCAGTGAAGTGCCTAGCGGGAGGGCCCCTTACAATGAGCAGTTCTTC.

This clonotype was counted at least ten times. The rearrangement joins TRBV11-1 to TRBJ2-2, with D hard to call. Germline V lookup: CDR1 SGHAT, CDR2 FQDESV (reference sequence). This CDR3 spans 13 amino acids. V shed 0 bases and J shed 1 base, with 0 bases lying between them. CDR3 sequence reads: CASSLANTGELFF. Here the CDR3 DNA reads TGTGCCAGCAGCTTAGCGAACACCGGGGAGCTGTTTTTT. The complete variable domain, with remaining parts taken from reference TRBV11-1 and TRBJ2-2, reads EAEVAQSPRYKITEKSQAVAFWCDPISGHATLYWYRQILGQGPELLVQFQDESVVDDSQLPKDRFSAERLKGVDSTLKIQPAELGDSAMYLCASSLANTGELFFGEGSRLTVL.

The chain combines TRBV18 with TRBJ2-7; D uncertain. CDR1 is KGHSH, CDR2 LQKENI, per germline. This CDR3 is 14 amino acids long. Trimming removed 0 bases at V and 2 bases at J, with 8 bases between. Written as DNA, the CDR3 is TGTGCCAGCTCACCACCTGGGATAGCCTACGAGCAGTACTTC. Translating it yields CASSPPGIAYEQYF.

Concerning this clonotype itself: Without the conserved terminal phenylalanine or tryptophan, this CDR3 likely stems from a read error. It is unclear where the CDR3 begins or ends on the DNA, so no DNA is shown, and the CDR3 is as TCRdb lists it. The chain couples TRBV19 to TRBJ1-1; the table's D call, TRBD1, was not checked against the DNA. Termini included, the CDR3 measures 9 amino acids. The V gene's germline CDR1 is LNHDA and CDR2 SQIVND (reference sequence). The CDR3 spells CASSPGTFS.

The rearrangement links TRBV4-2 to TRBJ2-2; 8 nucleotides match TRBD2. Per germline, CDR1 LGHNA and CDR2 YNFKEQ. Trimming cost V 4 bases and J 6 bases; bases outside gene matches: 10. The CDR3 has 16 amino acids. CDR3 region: CASSPMSGSRAGELFF. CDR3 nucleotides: TGTGCCAGCAGCCCTATGAGCGGGAGTAGGGCCGGGGAGCTGTTTTTT.